This T cell receptor beta chain was sequenced during a study of T-cell reconstitution after alpha-beta-depleted transplantation in children (dated by TCRdb to about 2016). Turning to the overall study: Using TCR repertoire profiling, the study quantitatively followed how T-cell immune reconstitution unfolded in children after TCRalphabeta/CD19-depleted allogeneic hematopoietic cell transplantation. Results the study describes overall, beyond this receptor: In some patients, high TCRbeta diversity at day 60 was attributed to recipient T cells and intrathymic progenitors that had survived conditioning. Apparently early alphabetaT-cell count recovery about two months after transplant reportedly relied on only several hundred rapidly expanded clones derived from non-depleted graft cells. Hyperexpanded clone frequencies declined over subsequent months; after one year, T-cell counts and TCRbeta diversity were mostly attributed to newly produced T cells.

The table lists this clonotype with a few counts. Its antigen is unknown. There are no base qualities to consult, and no much larger clone falls within one base. What this sample's treatment or condition label stands for: allogeneic hematopoietic cell transplantation with graft depleted of TCRalphabeta T cells and CD19 B cells. The children who served as transplant recipients had been given grafts of TCRalphabeta/CD19-depleted allogeneic hematopoietic cells. Preparation of the library involved PCR. TCRdb lists the instrument as Illumina HiSeq 2500. TCR libraries were prepared with molecular barcoding, using unique molecular identifiers to normalize TCRbeta repertoire quantification. Using fastp trimming at Q25 and MiXCR clonotype assembly, TCRdb reanalyzed the public sequencing data and kept in-frame beta chains. Identical CDR3 proteins give one entry, which carries the most common genes and DNA. This sample has 98,000 or so distinct CDR3 sequences in its table, and approximately 6.9% of those were observed once. 20% to 25% of the sample comes from the top ten.

The receptor's source is a male patient between 2 and 10 years old who had a stem cell transplant for acute lymphoblastic leukemia, so the T cells may come from the graft donor. The input for sequencing was PBMCs, mostly from graft donor cells, taken 360 days after TCRalphabeta/CD19-depleted stem cell transplant.

The nucleotides are TGTGCCAGCAGTAATGCGGGGGGTTGGATCCAAGAGACCCAGTACTTC. This encodes CASSNAGGWIQETQYF. The rearranged segments are TRBV27 and TRBJ2-5; 8 middle bases align to TRBD2. The CDR3 runs 16 residues from the cysteine to the phenylalanine. The DNA shown is the 48-base CDR3, in frame from base 1. The germline V gene encodes CDR1 MNHEY and CDR2 SMNVEV (reference sequence). Trimmed from V: 5 bases; trimmed from J: 1 base; junction bases lacking a gene match: 9.